Listed below are T cell receptor beta chains from one sample, sequenced in a study of T cells after yellow fever vaccination. TCRdb re-analysed the 5' RACE reads in MiXCR, keeping a single row per CDR3 protein. The repertoire holds under 550,000 distinct CDR3 sequences, with 21% as singletons. The specimen comprised PBMCs, sampled approximately 22 days after the first yellow fever vaccination. These receptors were collected from a man younger than 35 who received the YFV17D yellow fever vaccine. The CDR3 runs from the conserved cysteine through the conserved F or W. Fields, in order: D gene, J gene, clone size, V gene, CDR3 protein, CDR3 DNA. D genes are given only for firm matches. The size of a clone is reported for some rows only, either as once, few or many, or as a class for expanded clones.

NA	TRBJ2-3	NA	TRBV18	CASSPGQPHTQYF	TGTGCCAGCTCACCGGGGCAGCCCCATACGCAGTATTTT
TRBD2	TRBJ2-3	few	TRBV20-1	CSATKTGGPTDTQYF	TGCAGTGCTACAAAAACGGGGGGGCCCACAGATACGCAGTATTTT
TRBD1	TRBJ2-3	few	TRBV5-1	CASSPGQDRADTQYF	TGCGCCAGCAGCCCGGGACAGGACCGAGCAGATACGCAGTATTTT
NA	TRBJ1-2	NA	TRBV7-2	CASSLEAAEAGYTF	TGTGCCAGCAGCTTAGAGGCAGCCGAGGCTGGCTACACCTTC
NA	TRBJ2-1	NA	TRBV12-3/TRBV12-4	CASSRVRGVVWNEQFF	TGTGCCAGCAGTCGGGTGCGCGGGGTCGTCTGGAATGAGCAGTTCTTC
TRBD2	TRBJ2-1	NA	TRBV4-1	CASSHPRTAGGVTRGSYNEQFF	TGCGCCAGCAGCCATCCGAGAACGGCGGGGGGCGTTACTCGTGGCTCCTACAATGAGCAGTTCTTC
NA	TRBJ2-3	NA	TRBV4-3	CASSQDQAATDTQYF	TGCGCCAGCAGCCAAGATCAGGCGGCAACAGATACGCAGTATTTT
TRBD1	TRBJ1-1	NA	TRBV5-1	CASSWATGMGTEAFF	TGCGCCAGCAGCTGGGCGACAGGGATGGGCACTGAAGCTTTCTTT
NA	TRBJ2-1	few	TRBV29-1	CSAVASRDYNEQFF	TGCAGCGCTGTGGCTAGCAGGGACTACAATGAGCAGTTCTTC
NA	TRBJ2-1	NA	TRBV7-3	CASSYEPGLSDEQFF	TGTGCCAGCAGCTACGAACCGGGGCTCTCGGATGAGCAGTTCTTC
NA	TRBJ1-4	few	TRBV7-8	CASSLSRENEKLFF	TGTGCCAGCAGCTTAAGCAGGGAGAATGAAAAACTGTTTTTT
TRBD1	TRBJ1-6	few	TRBV11-2	CASSRDRVHSPLHF	TGTGCCAGCAGCCGGGACAGGGTCCATTCACCCCTCCACTTT
NA	TRBJ2-7	NA	TRBV7-2	CASSLAWDTAYEQYF	TGTGCCAGCAGCTTAGCGTGGGACACAGCCTACGAGCAGTACTTC
NA	TRBJ2-3	NA	TRBV12-3/TRBV12-4	CASGRADTQYF	TGTGCCAGCGGCCGGGCGGATACGCAGTATTTT
NA	TRBJ2-5	few	TRBV7-6	CASSLAEGETQYF	TGTGCCAGCAGCTTAGCGGAAGGGGAGACCCAGTACTTC
TRBD2	TRBJ2-4	NA	TRBV7-9	CASRPRGGAKNIQYF	TGTGCCAGCAGGCCTCGGGGGGGGGCCAAAAACATTCAGTACTTC
TRBD1	TRBJ1-5	many	TRBV5-6	CASSLRQGVKQPQHF	TGTGCCAGCAGCCTAAGACAGGGGGTGAAGCAGCCCCAGCATTTT
NA	TRBJ1-1	NA	TRBV20-1	CSARVLGTEAFF	TGCAGTGCTAGAGTTCTCGGCACTGAAGCTTTCTTT
TRBD1	TRBJ1-5	few	TRBV6-2/TRBV6-3	CASRTYMGTGPYSNQPQHF	TGTGCCAGCAGGACCTACATGGGGACAGGCCCCTATAGCAATCAGCCCCAGCATTTT
TRBD2	TRBJ2-7	NA	TRBV7-8	CASSGMRASGFYEQYF	TGTGCCAGCAGCGGGATGCGGGCTAGCGGTTTCTACGAGCAGTACTTC
NA	TRBJ1-5	NA	TRBV7-2	CASSTGLPNQPQHF	TGTGCCAGCAGCACAGGGTTACCTAATCAGCCCCAGCATTTT
NA	TRBJ2-5	NA	TRBV7-2	CASSKSRVGGRETQYF	TGTGCCAGCAGCAAAAGTCGCGTCGGGGGTCGGGAGACCCAGTACTTC
TRBD2	TRBJ2-1	NA	TRBV4-1	CASSHEGTSGGLNEQFF	TGCGCCAGCAGCCATGAAGGGACTAGCGGGGGACTAAATGAGCAGTTCTTC
NA	TRBJ2-5	NA	TRBV7-8	CASSLGGSGVETQYF	TGTGCCAGCAGCTTAGGAGGATCGGGGGTAGAGACCCAGTACTTC
TRBD1	TRBJ1-1	many	TRBV3-1	CASSQRQGGTEAFF	TGTGCCAGCAGCCAAAGACAGGGAGGCACTGAAGCTTTCTTT
TRBD1	TRBJ1-5	NA	TRBV7-8	CASSGNRQGNQPQHF	TGTGCCAGCAGCGGCAATCGACAGGGGAATCAGCCCCAGCATTTT
NA	TRBJ2-1	NA	TRBV10-3	CAISEPRGFYNEQFF	TGTGCCATCAGTGAGCCCCGGGGATTTTACAATGAGCAGTTCTTC
TRBD1	TRBJ1-1	NA	TRBV3-1	CASSQEGQGGPEAFF	TGTGCCAGCAGCCAAGAGGGACAGGGCGGACCTGAAGCTTTCTTT